This T cell receptor (beta chain) stems from a study of blood T cells in healthy people across ages. The CDR3 sequence is 15 residues long. The second PCR ran roughly 7 to 12 cycles with a sample-barcoded 5' primer and J-beta primers. TCRdb re-called the 5' RACE reads through MiXCR, storing one row per CDR3 protein. The sample shows 550,000 to 650,000 distinct CDR3 sequences, approximately 30% of them seen only once. Notes on the study in general: Possibly confounding the expanded clonotype changes was the fact that donor CMV status was unknown. Roughly linear age-related decline in beta diversity appeared, significant by age roughly 40.

Worth noting for this clonotype: Its specificity is not known. The junction and the germline gene differ at one end; a read error may be behind it.

The sequencing sample was made of blood. V usage is TRBV12-3 or TRBV12-4 and J usage is TRBJ2-3; 8 bases fit TRBD2. The clonotype was recovered from an elderly woman in good health. The CDR3 sequence: CASSLERGLADTQYF. The CDR3 DNA reads as TGTGCCAGCAGTTTAGAGCGGGGGTTAGCAGATACGCAATATTTT.